This T cell receptor (beta chain) was observed in a study of low-dose radiotherapy and immunotherapy resistance in tumors. Across the whole study: Patients were given intravenous nivolumab 240 mg every two weeks plus ipilimumab 1 mg/kg every six weeks.

With 5 bases clipped from V and 7 bases from J, the junction kept 7 bases outside the gene matches. The CDR3 consists of 13 residues. Germline CDR1 and CDR2: SGHTA and FQGNSA. This clonotype was seen many times. Time point defined: before trial treatment. TRAV- and TRBV-specific primers were used for first-strand cDNA, which covered alpha and beta chains. TCRs were put through roughly 19 PCR cycles of amplification with Phusion. A constant-region primer and the V-primer adapter served as the primer pair. The isolated mRNA underwent amplification through in vitro transcription. TCRdb re-analysed the reads in MiXCR, keeping a single row per CDR3 protein. There are approximately 90,000 distinct CDR3 sequences in the sample; roughly 9% occur only once, and roughly 1% lies in the top ten.

The sequence came from a male donor with prostate cancer. This chain uses TRBV7-2 with TRBJ2-5; TRBD1 aligns across 7 bases. The material sequenced was PBMCs, taken before treatment. For the CDR3, the DNA is TGTGCCAGCAGCAAAGAGGGGGCGGGGACCCAGTACTTC. Protein sequence: CASSKEGAGTQYF.